The T cell receptor beta chain under discussion was sequenced for a study of response to subunit inactivated influenza vaccine. Trimming took 2 bases from V and 0 from J, leaving 5 bases between them. From germline, CDR1 is MNHEY and CDR2 SVGEGT. The CDR3 runs to 14 residues. Each CDR3 protein gets one entry after TCRdb re-called the RT-PCR reads with MiXCR. This sample carries 610,000 or so distinct CDR3 sequences, less than 15% of them seen once, and the ten largest clones take 11%. V is TRBV6-2 or TRBV6-3 and J is TRBJ2-1; D unresolved. Material: PBMCs from blood, obtained roughly 12 days after vaccination. This clonotype was obtained from a middle-aged man who received an inactivated influenza vaccine. The CDR3 region is CASSYPDSYNEQFF. The DNA of the CDR3 is TGTGCCAGCAGTTACCCCGACTCCTACAATGAGCAGTTCTTC.